This T cell receptor beta chain was found in a study of T-cell reconstitution after alpha-beta-depleted transplantation in children (TCRdb year 2016). For the wider study: T-cell immune reconstitution after TCRalphabeta/CD19-depleted allogeneic hematopoietic cell transplantation in children was quantitatively tracked in the study by means of TCR repertoire profiling. General conclusions and limits of the study: Over the following months the frequencies of hyperexpanded clones went down, and after one year T-cell counts and TCRbeta diversity were mostly credited to newly produced T cells. The high TCRbeta diversity at day 60 in some patients was ascribed to recipient T cells and intrathymic progenitors that had survived conditioning. The apparently early alphabetaT-cell count recovery about two months after transplant was reportedly dependent on only several hundred rapidly expanded clones derived from non-depleted graft cells.

V is trimmed back by 8 bases and J by 0 bases, and the junction contains 6 bases that no gene match accounts for. Spanning cysteine to phenylalanine, the CDR3 consists of 14 amino acids. Kept here is only the CDR3 DNA, which spans 42 bases and is read in frame from base 1. As regards this clonotype: Its antigen remains undetermined. The input lacks base qualities; no much larger clone sits a single base away.

Libraries were prepared through PCR. Sequencer: Illumina HiSeq 2500. To normalize quantification of the TCRbeta repertoire, the TCR libraries were built with molecular barcoding that relied on unique molecular identifiers. The raw public data were reprocessed by TCRdb itself: fastp quality trimming at Q25, MiXCR clonotype calling, in-frame beta chains only. Rows with a matching CDR3 protein are joined into one entry that keeps the most common DNA and genes. For this sample the table gives almost 600,000 distinct CDR3 sequences, of which around 27% were detected only once. 36% of the sample comes from the top ten. The intended sense of this specimen's treatment or condition label: allogeneic hematopoietic cell transplantation with graft depleted of TCRalphabeta T cells and CD19 B cells. TCRalphabeta/CD19-depleted allogeneic hematopoietic cell grafts were given to the transplant recipients, all of whom were children.

The TCR sequence derives from a boy in the first two years of life with Wiskott-Aldrich syndrome, due to receive a stem cell transplant. Specimen: PBMCs, collected before TCRalphabeta/CD19-depleted stem cell transplant. The chain is made from TRBV12-3 or TRBV12-4 and TRBJ2-5; 7 bases in between match TRBD1. The CDR3 is CASGPGQYQETQYF. The bases read TGTGCCAGCGGCCCGGGACAGTACCAAGAGACCCAGTACTTC.